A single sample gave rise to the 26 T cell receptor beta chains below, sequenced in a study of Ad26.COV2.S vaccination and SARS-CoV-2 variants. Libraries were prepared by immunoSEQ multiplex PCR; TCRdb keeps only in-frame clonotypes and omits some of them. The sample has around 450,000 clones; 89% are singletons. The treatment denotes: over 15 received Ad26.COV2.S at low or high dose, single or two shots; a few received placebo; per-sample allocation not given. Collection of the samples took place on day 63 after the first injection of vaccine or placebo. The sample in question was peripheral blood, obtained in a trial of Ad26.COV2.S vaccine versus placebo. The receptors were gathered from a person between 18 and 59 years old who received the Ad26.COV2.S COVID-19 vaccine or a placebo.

CDR3 residues: CASSLIGLGSYEQYV. The CDR3 DNA reads as TGTGCCAGCAGCTTGATTGGTTTAGGGAGCTACGAGCAGTACGTC. The rearrangement uses TRBV5-6 and TRBJ2-7; a possible D gene is TRBD2 (5 bases). Germline CDR1 and CDR2: SGHDT and YYEEEE. This CDR3 comprises 15 residues. Trimming stripped 1 base from V and 3 bases from J, with 14 bases between.

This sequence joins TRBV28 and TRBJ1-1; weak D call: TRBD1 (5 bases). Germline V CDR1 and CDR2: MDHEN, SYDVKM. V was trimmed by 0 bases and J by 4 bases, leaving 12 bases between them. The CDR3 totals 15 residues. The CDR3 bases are TGTGCCAGCAGTTTATGGTCAGGGACTCGCACTGAAGCTTTCTTT. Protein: CASSLWSGTRTEAFF.

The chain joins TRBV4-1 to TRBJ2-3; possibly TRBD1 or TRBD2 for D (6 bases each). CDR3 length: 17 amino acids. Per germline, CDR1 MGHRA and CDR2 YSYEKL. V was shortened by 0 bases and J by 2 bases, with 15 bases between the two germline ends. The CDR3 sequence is CASSQDRLGGHTDTQYF. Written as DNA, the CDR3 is TGCGCCAGCAGCCAAGATAGACTAGGGGGACACACAGATACGCAGTATTTT.

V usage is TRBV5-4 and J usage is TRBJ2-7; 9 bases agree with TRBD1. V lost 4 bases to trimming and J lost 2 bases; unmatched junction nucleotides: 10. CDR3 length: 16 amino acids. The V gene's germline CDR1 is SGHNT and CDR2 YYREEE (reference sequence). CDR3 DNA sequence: TGTGCCAGCAGCGGTGATCCGGGACAGGGCACCTACGAGCAGTACTTC. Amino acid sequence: CASSGDPGQGTYEQYF.

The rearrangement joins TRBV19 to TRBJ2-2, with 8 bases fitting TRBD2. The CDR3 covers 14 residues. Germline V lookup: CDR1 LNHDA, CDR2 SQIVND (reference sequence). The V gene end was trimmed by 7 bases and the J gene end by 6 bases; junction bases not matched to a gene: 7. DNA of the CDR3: TGTGCCAGTACCGGACTAGCTCCCCCCGGGGAGCTGTTTTTT. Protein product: CASTGLAPPGELFF.

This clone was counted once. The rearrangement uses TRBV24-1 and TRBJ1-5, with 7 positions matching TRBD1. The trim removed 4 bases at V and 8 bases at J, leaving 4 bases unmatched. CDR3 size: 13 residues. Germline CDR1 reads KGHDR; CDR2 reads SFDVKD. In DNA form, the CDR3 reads TGTGCCACCAGTGAATTTACAGGGGAGCCCCAGCATTTT. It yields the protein CATSEFTGEPQHF.

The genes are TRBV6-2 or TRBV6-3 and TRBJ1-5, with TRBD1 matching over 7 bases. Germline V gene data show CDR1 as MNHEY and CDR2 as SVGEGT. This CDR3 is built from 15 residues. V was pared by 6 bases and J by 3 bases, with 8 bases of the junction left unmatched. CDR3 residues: CASSLRQGANQPQHF. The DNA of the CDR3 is TGTGCCAGCAGCTTGCGACAGGGAGCCAATCAGCCCCAGCATTTT.

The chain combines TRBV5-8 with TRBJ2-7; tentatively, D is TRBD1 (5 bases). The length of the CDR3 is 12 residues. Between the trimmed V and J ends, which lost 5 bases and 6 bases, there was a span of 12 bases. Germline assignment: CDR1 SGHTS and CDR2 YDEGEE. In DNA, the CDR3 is TGTGCCAGCAGGACAGCCGCCTTCGAGCAGTACTTC. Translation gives CASRTAAFEQYF.

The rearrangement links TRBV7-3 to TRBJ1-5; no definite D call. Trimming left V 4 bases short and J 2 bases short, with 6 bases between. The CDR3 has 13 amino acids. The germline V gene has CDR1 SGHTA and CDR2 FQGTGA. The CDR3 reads CASSYGGNQPQHF. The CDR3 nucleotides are TGTGCCAGCAGCTACGGGGGCAATCAGCCCCAGCATTTT.

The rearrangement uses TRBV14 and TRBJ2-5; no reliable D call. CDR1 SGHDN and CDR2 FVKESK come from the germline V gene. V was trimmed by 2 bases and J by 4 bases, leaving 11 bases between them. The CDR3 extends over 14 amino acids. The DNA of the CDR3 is TGTGCCAGCAGCCAACTTGTTGGGTTAGAGACCCAGTACTTC. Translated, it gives CASSQLVGLETQYF.

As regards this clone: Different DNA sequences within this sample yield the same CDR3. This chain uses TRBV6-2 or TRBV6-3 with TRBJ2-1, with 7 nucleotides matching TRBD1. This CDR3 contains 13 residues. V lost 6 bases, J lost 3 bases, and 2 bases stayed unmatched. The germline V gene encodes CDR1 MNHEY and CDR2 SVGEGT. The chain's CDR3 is CASSRDSYNEQFF. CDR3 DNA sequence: TGTGCCAGCAGCCGGGACAGCTACAATGAGCAGTTCTTC.

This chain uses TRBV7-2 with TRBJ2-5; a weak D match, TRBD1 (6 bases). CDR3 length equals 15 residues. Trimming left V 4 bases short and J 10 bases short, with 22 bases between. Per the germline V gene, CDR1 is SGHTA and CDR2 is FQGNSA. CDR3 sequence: CASSSLGHPAGSQYF. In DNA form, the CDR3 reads TGTGCCAGCAGCTCGCTGGGACACCCCGCAGGAAGCCAGTACTTC.

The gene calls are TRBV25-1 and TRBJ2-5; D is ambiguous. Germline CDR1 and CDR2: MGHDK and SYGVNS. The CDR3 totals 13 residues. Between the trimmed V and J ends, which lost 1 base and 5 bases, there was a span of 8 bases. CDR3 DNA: TGTGCCAGCAGTGAATTCTACCGGGAGACCCAGTACTTC. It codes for CASSEFYRETQYF.

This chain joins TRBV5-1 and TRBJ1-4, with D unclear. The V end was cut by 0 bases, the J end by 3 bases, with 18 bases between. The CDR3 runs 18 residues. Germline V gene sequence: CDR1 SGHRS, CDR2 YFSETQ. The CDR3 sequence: CASSLAPGGVAANEKLFF. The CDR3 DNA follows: TGCGCCAGCAGCTTGGCCCCGGGAGGAGTTGCAGCTAATGAAAAACTGTTTTTT.

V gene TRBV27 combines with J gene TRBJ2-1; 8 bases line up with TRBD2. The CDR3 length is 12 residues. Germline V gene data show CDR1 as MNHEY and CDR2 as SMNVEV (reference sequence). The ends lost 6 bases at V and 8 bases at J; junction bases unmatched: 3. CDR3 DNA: TGTGCCAGCAGCGGGGGGGTCCATGAGCAGTTCTTC. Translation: CASSGGVHEQFF.

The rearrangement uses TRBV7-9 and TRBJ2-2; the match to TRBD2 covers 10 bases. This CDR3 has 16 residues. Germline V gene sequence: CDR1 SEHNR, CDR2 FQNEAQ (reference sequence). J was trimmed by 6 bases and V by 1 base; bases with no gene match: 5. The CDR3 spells CASSLGLSGRPGELFF. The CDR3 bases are TGTGCCAGCAGCTTAGGTCTTAGCGGGAGGCCCGGGGAGCTGTTTTTT.

Written as DNA, the CDR3 is TGTGCCTGGACTCGGACCGGGAACATTCAGTACTTC. This codes for CAWTRTGNIQYF. The rearrangement links TRBV30 to TRBJ2-4; D call uncertain. This CDR3 contains 12 residues. CDR1 and CDR2 from the germline V gene are GTSNPN and SVGIG (reference sequence). The germline V and J ends were trimmed by 4 bases and 7 bases, with 11 bases remaining between them.

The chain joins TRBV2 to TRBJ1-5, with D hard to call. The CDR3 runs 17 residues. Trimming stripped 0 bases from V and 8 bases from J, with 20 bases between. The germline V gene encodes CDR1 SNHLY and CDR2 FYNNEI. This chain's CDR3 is CASSEALRVDIKKPQHF. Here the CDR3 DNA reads TGTGCCAGCAGTGAAGCGCTTAGGGTAGACATAAAAAAGCCCCAGCATTTT. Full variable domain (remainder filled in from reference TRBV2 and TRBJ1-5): EPEVTQTPSHQVTQMGQEVILRCVPISNHLYFYWYRQILGQKVEFLVSFYNNEISEKSEIFDDQFSVERPDGSNFTLKIRSTKLEDSAMYFCASSEALRVDIKKPQHFGDGTRLSIL.

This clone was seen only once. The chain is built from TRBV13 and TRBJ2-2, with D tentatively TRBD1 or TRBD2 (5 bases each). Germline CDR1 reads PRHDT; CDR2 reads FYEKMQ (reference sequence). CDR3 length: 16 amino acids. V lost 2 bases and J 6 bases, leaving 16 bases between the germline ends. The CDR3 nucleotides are TGTGCCAGCAGCTTAAAAGCCCCCCGGGACCCCGGGGAGCTGTTTTTT. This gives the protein CASSLKAPRDPGELFF.

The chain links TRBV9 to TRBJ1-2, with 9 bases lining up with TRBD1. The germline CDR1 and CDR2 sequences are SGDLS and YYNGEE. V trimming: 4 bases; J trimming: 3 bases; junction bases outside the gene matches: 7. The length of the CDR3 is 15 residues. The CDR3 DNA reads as TGTGCCAGCAGCCCACAGGGACAGGGTCACTATGGCTACACCTTC. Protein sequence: CASSPQGQGHYGYTF.

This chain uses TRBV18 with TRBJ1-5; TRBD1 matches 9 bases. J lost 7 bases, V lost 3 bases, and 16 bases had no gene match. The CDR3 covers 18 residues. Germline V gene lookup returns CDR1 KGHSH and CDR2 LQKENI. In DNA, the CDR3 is TGTGCCAGCTCACCCTCCTCCGGGACAGGGATTGTTAGACAGCCCCAGCATTTT. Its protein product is CASSPSSGTGIVRQPQHF.

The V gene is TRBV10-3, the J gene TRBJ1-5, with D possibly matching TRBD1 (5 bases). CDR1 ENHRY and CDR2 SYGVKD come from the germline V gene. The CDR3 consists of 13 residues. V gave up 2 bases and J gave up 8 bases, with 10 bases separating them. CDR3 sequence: CAISERGSEPQHF. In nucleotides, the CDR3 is TGTGCCATCAGTGAGAGGGGTTCCGAGCCCCAGCATTTT.

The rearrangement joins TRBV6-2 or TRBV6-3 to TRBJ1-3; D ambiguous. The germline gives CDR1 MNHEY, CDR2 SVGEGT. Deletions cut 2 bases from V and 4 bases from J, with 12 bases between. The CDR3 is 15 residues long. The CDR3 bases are TGTGCCAGCAGTTACGCTAATTTGATCGGAAACACCATATATTTT. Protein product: CASSYANLIGNTIYF.

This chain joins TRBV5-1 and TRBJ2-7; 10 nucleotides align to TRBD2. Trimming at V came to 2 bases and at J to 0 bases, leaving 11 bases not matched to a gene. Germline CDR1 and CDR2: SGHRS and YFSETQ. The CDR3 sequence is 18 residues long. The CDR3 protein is CASSFPRTSGASSYEQYF. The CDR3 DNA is TGCGCCAGCAGCTTTCCGAGAACTAGCGGGGCGAGCTCCTACGAGCAGTACTTC.

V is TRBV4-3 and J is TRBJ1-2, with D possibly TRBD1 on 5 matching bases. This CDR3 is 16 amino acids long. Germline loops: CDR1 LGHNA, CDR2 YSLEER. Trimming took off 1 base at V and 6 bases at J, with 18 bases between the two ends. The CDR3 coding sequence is TGCGCCAGCAGCCAAGTCACAGGTCCACTGCAAGATGGCTACACCTTC. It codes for CASSQVTGPLQDGYTF.

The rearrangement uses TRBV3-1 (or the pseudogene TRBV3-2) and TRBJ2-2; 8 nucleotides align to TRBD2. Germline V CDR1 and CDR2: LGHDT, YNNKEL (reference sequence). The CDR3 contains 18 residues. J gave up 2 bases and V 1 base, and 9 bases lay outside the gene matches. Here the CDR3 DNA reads TGTGCCAGCAGCCAAGGGGTGTCGGGAGGGTCAAACACCGGGGAGCTGTTTTTT. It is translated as CASSQGVSGGSNTGELFF.